The source of this T cell receptor beta chain is a study of shared clonotypes between healthy human individuals. This clone was found once. This CDR3 region has 15 residues. V lost 6 bases, J lost 5 bases, and 11 bases stayed unmatched. Germline CDR1 reads MDHEN; CDR2 reads SYDVKM. Original data processing: Filtering differed, since immunoSEQ gave only junction sequences and no quality scores. TCRdb's table, derived via immunoSEQ multiplex PCR, lists solely in-frame clones and lacks some. The V and J calls and the clone size are those of that table, but D and trimming were determined from the DNA. The sample yields over 2 million clones, roughly 94% seen once.

The sequenced sample consisted of naive CD4+ T cells sorted from blood. As for subset: CD45RA+ positively selected. The chain couples TRBV28 to TRBJ2-7; 9 bases fit TRBD1. The sequence derives from a man between 18 and 29 years old in good health. CDR3 residues: CASRQPGQGSHEQYF. CDR3 nucleotides: TGTGCCAGCAGGCAACCGGGACAGGGTTCCCACGAGCAGTACTTC. The full variable domain, rest sourced from reference TRBV28 and TRBJ2-7, is DVKVTQSSRYLVKRTGEKVFLECVQDMDHENMFWYRQDPGLGLRLIYFSYDVKMKEKGDIPEGYSVSREKKERFSLILESASTNQTSMYLCASRQPGQGSHEQYFGPGTRLTVT.